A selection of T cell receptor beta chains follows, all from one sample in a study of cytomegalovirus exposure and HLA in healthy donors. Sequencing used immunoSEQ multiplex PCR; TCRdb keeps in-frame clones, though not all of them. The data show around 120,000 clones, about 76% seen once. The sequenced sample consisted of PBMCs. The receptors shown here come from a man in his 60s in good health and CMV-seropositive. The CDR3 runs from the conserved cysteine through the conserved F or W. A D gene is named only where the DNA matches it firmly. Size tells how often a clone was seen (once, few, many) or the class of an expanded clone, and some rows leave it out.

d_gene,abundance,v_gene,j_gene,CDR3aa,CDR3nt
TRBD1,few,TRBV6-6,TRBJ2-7,CASSPWTGGYEQYF,TGTGCCAGCAGTCCCTGGACAGGCGGGTACGAGCAGTACTTC
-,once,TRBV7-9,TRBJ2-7,CSSSPLKGGSYEQYF,TGTTCCAGCAGCCCCCTCAAAGGAGGTTCCTACGAGCAGTACTTC
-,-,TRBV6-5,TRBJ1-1,CASSELSMNTEAFF,TGTGCCAGCAGTGAACTTAGCATGAACACTGAAGCTTTCTTT
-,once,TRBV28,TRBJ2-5,CASSLNRVSGRRETQYF,TGTGCCAGCAGTTTAAACAGGGTCAGCGGTAGGCGGGAGACCCAGTACTTC
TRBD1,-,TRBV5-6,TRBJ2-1,CASSLIRGHDNEQFF,TGTGCCAGCAGCTTAATCAGGGGGCATGACAATGAGCAGTTCTTC
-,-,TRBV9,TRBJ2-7,CASSVSSLSYEQYF,TGTGCCAGCAGCGTATCGAGCCTCTCCTACGAGCAGTACTTC
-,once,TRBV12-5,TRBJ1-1,CASGLPLGGRNTEAFF,TGTGCTAGTGGTTTACCCCTTGGGGGCAGGAACACTGAAGCTTTCTTT
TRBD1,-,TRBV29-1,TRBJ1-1,CSVLGGRGNTEAFF,TGCAGCGTTTTAGGGGGCCGGGGGAACACTGAAGCTTTCTTT
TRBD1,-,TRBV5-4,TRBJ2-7,CASSPRGQVHGEQYF,TGTGCCAGCAGCCCCCGGGGACAGGTTCATGGGGAGCAGTACTTC
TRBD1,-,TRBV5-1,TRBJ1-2,CASSLAQGVNGYTF,TGCGCCAGCAGCTTGGCCCAGGGGGTGAATGGCTACACCTTC
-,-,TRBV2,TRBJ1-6,CASSADNSPLHF,TGTGCCAGCAGTGCTGATAATTCACCCCTCCACTTT
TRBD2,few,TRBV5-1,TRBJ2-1,CASSPEGGTSRRREQFF,TGCGCCAGCAGCCCGGAGGGTGGGACTAGCAGGCGGCGGGAGCAGTTCTTC
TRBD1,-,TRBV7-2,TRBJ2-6,CASSPSGTGGSFGANVLTF,TGTGCCAGCAGCCCCTCCGGGACAGGGGGTTCGTTCGGGGCCAACGTCCTGACTTTC
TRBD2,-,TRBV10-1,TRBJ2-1,CASSSSGGYNEQFF,TGCGCCAGCAGTTCTAGCGGGGGATACAATGAGCAGTTCTTC
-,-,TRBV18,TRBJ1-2,CASSPFGQYGYTF,TGTGCCAGCTCACCCTTCGGACAGTATGGCTACACCTTC
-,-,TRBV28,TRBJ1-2,CASSLGQVYGYTF,TGTGCCAGCAGTTTAGGCCAAGTCTATGGCTACACCTTC
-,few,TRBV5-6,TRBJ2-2,CASRRGEYTGELFF,TGTGCCTCGCGCAGGGGGGAATACACCGGGGAGCTGTTTTTT
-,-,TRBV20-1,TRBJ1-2,CSASDSFGYTF,TGCAGTGCTAGCGACAGTTTCGGCTACACCTTC
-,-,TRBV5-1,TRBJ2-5,CASSWGTQETQYF,TGCGCCAGCAGCTGGGGGACACAAGAGACCCAGTACTTC
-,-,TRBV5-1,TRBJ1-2,CASSLRPNLGYGYTF,TGCGCCAGCAGCTTACGACCTAACCTCGGGTATGGCTACACCTTC
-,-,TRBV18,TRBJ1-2,CASSPPLANYGYTF,TGTGCCAGCTCACCACCCCTAGCTAACTATGGCTACACCTTC
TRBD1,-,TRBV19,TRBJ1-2,CASSIVFAGQMIYGYTF,TGTGCCAGTAGTATAGTTTTTGCGGGACAGATGATCTATGGCTACACCTTC
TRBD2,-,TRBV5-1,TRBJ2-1,CASSLERGRANEQFF,TGCGCCAGCAGCTTGGAACGGGGGAGGGCCAATGAGCAGTTCTTC
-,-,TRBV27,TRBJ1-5,CASSSLGGGQPQHF,TGTGCCAGCAGTTCCCTGGGGGGAGGTCAGCCCCAGCATTTT
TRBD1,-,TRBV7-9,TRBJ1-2,CASSLGTDYGYTF,TGTGCCAGCAGCCTCGGGACAGACTATGGCTACACCTTC
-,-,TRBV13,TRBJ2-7,CASKLWGPYSYEQYF,TGTGCCAGCAAACTCTGGGGGCCCTACTCCTACGAGCAGTACTTC
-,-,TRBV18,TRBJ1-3,CASSVNSKGRNTIYF,TGTGCCAGCTCCGTAAACTCGAAGGGGCGAAACACCATATATTTT
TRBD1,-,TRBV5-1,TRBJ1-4,CASSITGTGIKKLFF,TGCGCCAGCAGCATAACCGGGACAGGGATTAAAAAACTGTTTTTT
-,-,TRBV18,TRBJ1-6,CASSTNSLRNSPLHF,TGTGCCAGCTCAACGAACAGCCTTCGGAATTCACCCCTCCACTTT
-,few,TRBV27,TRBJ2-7,CASSTQGHKTSEQYF,TGTGCCAGCAGTACCCAGGGCCACAAGACCTCGGAGCAGTACTTC
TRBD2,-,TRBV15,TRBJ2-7,CATSRMGLAGGFAYEQYF,TGTGCCACCAGCAGAATGGGACTAGCGGGAGGGTTCGCCTACGAGCAGTACTTC
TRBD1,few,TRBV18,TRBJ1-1,CASSLGQGAVEAFF,TGTGCCAGCTCACTTGGACAGGGGGCGGTTGAAGCTTTCTTT
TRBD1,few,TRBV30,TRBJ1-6,CAWKTGNNYNSPLHF,TGTGCCTGGAAGACAGGGAATAACTATAATTCACCCCTCCACTTT
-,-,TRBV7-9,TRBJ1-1,CASKTRQADTEAFF,TGTGCCAGCAAAACACGACAGGCTGACACTGAAGCTTTCTTT
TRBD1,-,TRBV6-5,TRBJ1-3,CASSYSGQGKGNTIYF,TGTGCCAGCAGTTACTCGGGACAGGGCAAGGGAAACACCATATATTTT
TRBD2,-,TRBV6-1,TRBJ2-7,CASRTSGTYEQYF,TGTGCCAGCAGGACTAGCGGGACCTACGAGCAGTACTTC
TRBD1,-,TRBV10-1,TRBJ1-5,CASFSNRDRDGGNQPQHF,TGCGCCAGCTTCTCAAACCGGGACAGGGATGGGGGGAATCAGCCCCAGCATTTT
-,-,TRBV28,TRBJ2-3,CASSLFWGEEPNLTPSTDTQYF,TGTGCCAGCAGTTTATTTTGGGGGGAAGAACCTAATCTTACCCCTAGCACAGATACGCAGTATTTT
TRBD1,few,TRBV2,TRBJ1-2,CASSVTGTGGTSYGYTF,TGTGCCAGCAGTGTGACCGGGACAGGGGGGACTAGCTATGGCTACACCTTC
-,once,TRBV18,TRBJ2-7,CASSSAADRSYEQYF,TGTGCCAGCTCCTCGGCGGCAGACCGTTCTTACGAGCAGTACTTC
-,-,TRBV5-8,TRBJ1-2,CASSLTGKGYTF,TGTGCCAGCAGCTTGACAGGGAAAGGCTACACCTTC
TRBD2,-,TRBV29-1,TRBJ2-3,CSVEKGLATDTQYF,TGCAGCGTTGAGAAGGGACTAGCGACAGATACGCAGTATTTT
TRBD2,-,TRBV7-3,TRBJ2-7,CASSLVAGGPSYEQYF,TGTGCCAGCAGCCTCGTAGCGGGAGGGCCCTCCTACGAGCAGTACTTC
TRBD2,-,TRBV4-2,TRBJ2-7,CASSPRGSGGYEQYF,TGTGCCAGCAGCCCCCGTGGTAGCGGGGGATACGAGCAGTACTTC
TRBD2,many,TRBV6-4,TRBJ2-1,CASSDSGDYDYNEQFF,TGTGCCAGCAGTGACTCAGGGGACTACGACTACAATGAGCAGTTCTTC
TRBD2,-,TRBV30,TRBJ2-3,CAFGLAGVRLTDTQYF,TGTGCCTTCGGACTAGCGGGGGTCCGACTCACAGATACGCAGTATTTT
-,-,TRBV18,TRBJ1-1,CASSPYAVNTEAFF,TGTGCCAGCTCACCATATGCAGTTAACACTGAAGCTTTCTTT
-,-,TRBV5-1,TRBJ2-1,CASRAGTETYNEQFF,TGCGCCAGCAGGGCCGGGACTGAAACCTACAATGAGCAGTTCTTC
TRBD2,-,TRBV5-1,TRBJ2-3,CASSRGTSGGAGDTQYF,TGCGCCAGCAGCAGGGGGACTAGCGGGGGGGCAGGCGATACGCAGTATTTT